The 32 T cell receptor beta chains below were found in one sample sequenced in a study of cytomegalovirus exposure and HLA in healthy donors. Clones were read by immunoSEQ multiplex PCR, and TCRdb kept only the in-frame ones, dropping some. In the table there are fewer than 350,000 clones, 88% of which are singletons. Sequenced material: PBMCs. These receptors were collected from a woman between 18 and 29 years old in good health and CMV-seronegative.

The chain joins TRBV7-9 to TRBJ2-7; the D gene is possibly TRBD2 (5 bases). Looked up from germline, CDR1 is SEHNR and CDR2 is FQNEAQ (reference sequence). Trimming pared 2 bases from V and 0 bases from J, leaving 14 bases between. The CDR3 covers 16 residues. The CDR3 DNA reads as TGTGCCAGCAGCTTAAGACGGACTGCCTCCTCCTACGAGCAGTACTTC. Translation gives CASSLRRTASSYEQYF.

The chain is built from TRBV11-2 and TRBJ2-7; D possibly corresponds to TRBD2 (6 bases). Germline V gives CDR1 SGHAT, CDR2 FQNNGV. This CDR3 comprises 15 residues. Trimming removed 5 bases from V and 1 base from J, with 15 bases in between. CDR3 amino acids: CASSPFAGRSYEQYF. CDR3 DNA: TGTGCCAGCAGCCCCTTCGCAGGGAGGTCCTACGAGCAGTACTTC.

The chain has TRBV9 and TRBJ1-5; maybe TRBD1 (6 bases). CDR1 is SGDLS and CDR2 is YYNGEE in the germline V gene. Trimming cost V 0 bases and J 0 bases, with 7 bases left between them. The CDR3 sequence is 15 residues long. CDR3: CASSVGTVSNQPQHF. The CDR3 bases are TGTGCCAGCAGCGTAGGGACAGTTAGCAATCAGCCCCAGCATTTT.

CDR3 loop: CASSIAGTGKFSYEQYF. The DNA of the CDR3 is TGTGCCAGTAGTATAGCTGGGACAGGGAAGTTCTCCTACGAGCAGTACTTC. The J gene is TRBJ2-7, the V gene TRBV19; TRBD1 agrees at 9 bases. Looked up from germline, CDR1 is LNHDA and CDR2 is SQIVND (reference sequence). This CDR3 is built from 17 residues. Unmatched junction bases numbered 7, after V lost 1 base and J lost 0 bases.

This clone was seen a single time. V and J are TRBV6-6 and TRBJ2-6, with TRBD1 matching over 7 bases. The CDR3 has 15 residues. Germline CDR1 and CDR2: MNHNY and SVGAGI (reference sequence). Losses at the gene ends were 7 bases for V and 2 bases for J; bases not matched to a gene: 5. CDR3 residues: CASNSDRAGANVLTF. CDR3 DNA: TGTGCCAGCAATTCCGACAGGGCTGGGGCCAACGTCCTGACTTTC.

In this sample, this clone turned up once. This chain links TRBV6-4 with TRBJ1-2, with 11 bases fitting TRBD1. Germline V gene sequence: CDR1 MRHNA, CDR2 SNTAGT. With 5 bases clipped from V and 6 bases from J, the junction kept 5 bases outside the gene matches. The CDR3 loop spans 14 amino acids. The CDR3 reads CASSHGQGADGYTF. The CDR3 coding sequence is TGTGCCAGCAGTCACGGACAGGGGGCAGATGGCTACACCTTC.

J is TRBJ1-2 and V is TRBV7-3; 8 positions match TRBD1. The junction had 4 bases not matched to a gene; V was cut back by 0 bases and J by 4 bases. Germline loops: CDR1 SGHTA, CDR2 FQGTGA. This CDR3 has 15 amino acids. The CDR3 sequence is CASSLTPGTGYGYTF. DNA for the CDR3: TGTGCCAGCAGCTTAACGCCTGGGACAGGCTATGGCTACACCTTC.

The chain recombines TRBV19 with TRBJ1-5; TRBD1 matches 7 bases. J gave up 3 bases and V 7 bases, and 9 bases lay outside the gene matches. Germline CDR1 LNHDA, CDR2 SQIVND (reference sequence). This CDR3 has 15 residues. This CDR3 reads CASTGQTGLNQPQHF. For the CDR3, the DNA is TGTGCCAGTACTGGACAGACAGGGCTCAATCAGCCCCAGCATTTT.

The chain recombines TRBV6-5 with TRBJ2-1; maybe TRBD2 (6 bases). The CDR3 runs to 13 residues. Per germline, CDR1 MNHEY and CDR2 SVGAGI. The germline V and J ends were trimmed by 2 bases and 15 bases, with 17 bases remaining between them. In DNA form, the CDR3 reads TGTGCCAGCAGTTACACGGGGGTATCCAGAAGGTTCTTC. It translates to CASSYTGVSRRFF.

DNA for the CDR3: TGTGCCAGCAGTGTCAACAGGGGGAACTCTGGAAACACCATATATTTT. This encodes CASSVNRGNSGNTIYF. The chain is built from TRBV6-1 and TRBJ1-3; 8 nucleotides line up with TRBD1. The CDR3 loop spans 16 amino acids. Germline V lookup: CDR1 MNHNS, CDR2 SASEGT. Trimming cost V 4 bases and J 0 bases; bases outside gene matches: 5.

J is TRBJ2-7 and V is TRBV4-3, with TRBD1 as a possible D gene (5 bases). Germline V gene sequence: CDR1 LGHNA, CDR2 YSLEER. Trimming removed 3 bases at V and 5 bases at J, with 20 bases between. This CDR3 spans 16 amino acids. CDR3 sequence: CASSQAIGVTHHEQYF. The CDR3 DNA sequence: TGCGCCAGCAGCCAGGCCATAGGGGTAACCCACCACGAGCAGTACTTC.

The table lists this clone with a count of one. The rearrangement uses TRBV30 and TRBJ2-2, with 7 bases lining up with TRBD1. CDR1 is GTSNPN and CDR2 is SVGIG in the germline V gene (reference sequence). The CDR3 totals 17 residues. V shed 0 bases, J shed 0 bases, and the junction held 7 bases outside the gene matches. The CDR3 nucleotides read TGTGCCTGGAGTGTAGGGGGAACAGGGGCGAACACCGGGGAGCTGTTTTTT. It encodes CAWSVGGTGANTGELFF.

CDR3 sequence reads: CASGLETNYGYTF. The CDR3 nucleotides are TGTGCCAGCGGTTTGGAGACCAACTATGGCTACACCTTC. V usage is TRBV2 and J usage is TRBJ1-2; D gene unclear. This CDR3 has 13 residues. From germline, CDR1 is SNHLY and CDR2 FYNNEI. The V end lost 8 bases, the J end lost 2 bases, and 12 bases lay between the germline ends.

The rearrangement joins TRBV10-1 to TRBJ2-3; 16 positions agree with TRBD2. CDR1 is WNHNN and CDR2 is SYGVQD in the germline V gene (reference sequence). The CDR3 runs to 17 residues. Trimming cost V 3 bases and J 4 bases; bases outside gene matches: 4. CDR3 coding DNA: TGCGCCAGCAGTGAACCGGGACTAGCGGGAGGGGCAGATACGCAGTATTTT. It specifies CASSEPGLAGGADTQYF.

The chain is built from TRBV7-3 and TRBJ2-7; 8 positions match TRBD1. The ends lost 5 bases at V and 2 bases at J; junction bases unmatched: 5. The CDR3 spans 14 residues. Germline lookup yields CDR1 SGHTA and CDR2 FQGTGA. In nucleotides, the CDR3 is TGTGCCAGCAGCCCGGACAGGGAAGCCTACGAGCAGTACTTC. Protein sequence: CASSPDREAYEQYF.

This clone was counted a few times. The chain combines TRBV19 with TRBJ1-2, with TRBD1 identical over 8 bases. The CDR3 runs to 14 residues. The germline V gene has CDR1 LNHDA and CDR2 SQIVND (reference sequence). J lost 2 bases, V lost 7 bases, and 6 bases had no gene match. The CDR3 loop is CASNRQGQNYGYTF. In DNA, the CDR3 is TGTGCCAGTAACCGACAGGGGCAAAACTATGGCTACACCTTC.

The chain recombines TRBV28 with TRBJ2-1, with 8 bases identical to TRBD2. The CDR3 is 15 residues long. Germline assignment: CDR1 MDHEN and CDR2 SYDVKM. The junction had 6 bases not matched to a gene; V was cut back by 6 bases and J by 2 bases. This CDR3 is CASSPGRGAYNEQFF. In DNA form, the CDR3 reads TGTGCCAGCAGCCCCGGGAGGGGGGCCTACAATGAGCAGTTCTTC. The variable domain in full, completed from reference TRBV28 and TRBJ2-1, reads DVKVTQSSRYLVKRTGEKVFLECVQDMDHENMFWYRQDPGLGLRLIYFSYDVKMKEKGDIPEGYSVSREKKERFSLILESASTNQTSMYLCASSPGRGAYNEQFFGPGTRLTVL.

The CDR3 sequence is CASSQERYQETQYF. The DNA for the CDR3 is TGTGCCAGCAGCCAAGAACGGTACCAAGAGACCCAGTACTTC. This chain uses TRBV4-2 with TRBJ2-5, with no clear D. Trimming left V 0 bases short and J 0 bases short, with 5 bases between. Germline V gene lookup returns CDR1 LGHNA and CDR2 YNFKEQ. This CDR3 region has 14 residues.

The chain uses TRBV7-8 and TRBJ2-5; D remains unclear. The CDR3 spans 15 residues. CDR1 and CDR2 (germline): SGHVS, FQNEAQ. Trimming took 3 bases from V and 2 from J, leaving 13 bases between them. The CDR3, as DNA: TGTGCCAGCAGCTTTGGGCTTGTCCTTCAAGAGACCCAGTACTTC. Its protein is CASSFGLVLQETQYF.

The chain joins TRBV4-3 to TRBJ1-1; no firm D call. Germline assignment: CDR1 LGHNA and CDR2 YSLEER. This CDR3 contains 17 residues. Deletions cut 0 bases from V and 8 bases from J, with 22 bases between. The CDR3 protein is CASSQDASLGVHGEAFF. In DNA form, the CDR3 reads TGCGCCAGCAGCCAAGATGCATCCTTGGGAGTGCATGGGGAAGCTTTCTTT.

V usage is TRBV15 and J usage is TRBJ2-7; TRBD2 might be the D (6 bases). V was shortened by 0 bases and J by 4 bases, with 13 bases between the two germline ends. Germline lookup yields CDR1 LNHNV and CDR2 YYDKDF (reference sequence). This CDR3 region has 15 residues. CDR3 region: CATSRDRDSWYEQYF. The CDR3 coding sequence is TGTGCCACCAGCAGAGACAGGGACTCTTGGTACGAGCAGTACTTC.

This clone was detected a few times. CDR3 protein: CASSYSLNQPQHF. The CDR3, as DNA: TGTGCCAGCAGTTACTCTTTAAATCAGCCCCAGCATTTT. J is TRBJ1-5 and V is TRBV6-5; D is uncertain. Per the germline V gene, CDR1 is MNHEY and CDR2 is SVGAGI. The CDR3 is 13 residues long. Trimming stripped 0 bases from V and 4 bases from J, with 4 bases between.

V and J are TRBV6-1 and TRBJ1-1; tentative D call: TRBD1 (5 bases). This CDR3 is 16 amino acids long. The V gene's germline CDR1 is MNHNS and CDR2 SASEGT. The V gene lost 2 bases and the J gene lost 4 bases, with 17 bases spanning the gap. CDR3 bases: TGTGCCAGCAGTGAATTAGAGATGGGGCAAAGCACTGAAGCTTTCTTT. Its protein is CASSELEMGQSTEAFF.

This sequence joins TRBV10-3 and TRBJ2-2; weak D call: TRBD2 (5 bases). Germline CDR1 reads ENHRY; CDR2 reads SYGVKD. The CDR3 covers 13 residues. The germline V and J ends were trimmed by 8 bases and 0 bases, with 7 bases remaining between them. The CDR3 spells CAIAGTNTGELFF. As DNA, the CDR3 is TGTGCCATCGCGGGCACGAACACCGGGGAGCTGTTTTTT.

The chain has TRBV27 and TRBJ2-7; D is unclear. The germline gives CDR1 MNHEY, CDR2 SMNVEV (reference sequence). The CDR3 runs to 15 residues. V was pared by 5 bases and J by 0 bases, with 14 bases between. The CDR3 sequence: CASSQFLQTSYEQYF. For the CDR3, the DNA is TGTGCCAGCAGTCAGTTTCTACAGACCTCCTACGAGCAGTACTTC.

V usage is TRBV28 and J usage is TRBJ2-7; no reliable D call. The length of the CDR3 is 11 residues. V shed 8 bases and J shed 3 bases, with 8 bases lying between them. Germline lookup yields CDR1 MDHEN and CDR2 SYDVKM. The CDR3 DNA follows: TGTGCCAGCGAGAGGTTCTACGAGCAGTACTTC. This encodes CASERFYEQYF.

Written as DNA, the CDR3 is TGTGCCAGCAGTTTCTGGCTAGCCAATGGACGGATATCTAGCTCCTACAATGAGCAGTTCTTC. Translation: CASSFWLANGRISSSYNEQFF. The rearrangement links TRBV27 to TRBJ2-1; perhaps TRBD2 as D (5 bases). There are 21 residues in the CDR3. Per the germline V gene, CDR1 is MNHEY and CDR2 is SMNVEV (reference sequence). Trimming removed 3 bases from V and 0 bases from J, with 27 bases in between.

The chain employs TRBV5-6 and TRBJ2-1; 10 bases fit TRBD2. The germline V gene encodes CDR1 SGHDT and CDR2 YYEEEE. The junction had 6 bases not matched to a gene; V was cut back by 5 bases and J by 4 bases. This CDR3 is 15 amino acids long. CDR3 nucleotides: TGTGCCAGCAGTTGGGGGACTAGCGCATACAATGAGCAGTTCTTC. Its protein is CASSWGTSAYNEQFF.

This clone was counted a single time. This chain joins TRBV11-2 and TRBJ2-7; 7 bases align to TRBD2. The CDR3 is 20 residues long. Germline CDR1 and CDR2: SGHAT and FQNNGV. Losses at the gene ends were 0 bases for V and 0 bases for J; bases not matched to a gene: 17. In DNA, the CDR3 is TGTGCCAGCAGCTTAGATCGGAGAAGCGGGATCCCACTATCCTCCTACGAGCAGTACTTC. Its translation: CASSLDRRSGIPLSSYEQYF.

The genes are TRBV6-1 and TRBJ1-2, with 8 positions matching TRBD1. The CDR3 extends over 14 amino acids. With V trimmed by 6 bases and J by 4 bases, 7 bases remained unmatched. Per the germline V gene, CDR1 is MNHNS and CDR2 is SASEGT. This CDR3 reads CASSLRGRSYGYTF. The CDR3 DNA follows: TGTGCCAGCAGCCTCAGGGGGCGCAGCTATGGCTACACCTTC.

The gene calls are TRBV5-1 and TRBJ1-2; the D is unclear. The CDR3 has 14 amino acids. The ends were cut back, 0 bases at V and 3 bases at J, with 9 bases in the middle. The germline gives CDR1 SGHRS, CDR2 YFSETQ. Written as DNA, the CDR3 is TGCGCCAGCAGCTTGGATCCCGGTGACTATGGCTACACCTTC. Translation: CASSLDPGDYGYTF.

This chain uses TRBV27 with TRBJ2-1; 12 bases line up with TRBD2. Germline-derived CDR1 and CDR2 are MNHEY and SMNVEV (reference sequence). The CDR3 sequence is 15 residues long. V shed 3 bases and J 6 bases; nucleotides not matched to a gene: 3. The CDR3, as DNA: TGTGCCAGCAGTTTTCTAGCGGGAGGGATCAATGAGCAGTTCTTC. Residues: CASSFLAGGINEQFF.